This TCR beta chain was identified during a study of blood T cell repertoires in COVID-19. Study information: PBMCs, B-cell-depleted T cells, or T cells provided the cDNA or gDNA that made up the material.

V dropped 8 bases and J dropped 5; count of bases not matched to a gene: 15. Per germline, CDR1 SNHLY and CDR2 FYNNEI. The length of the CDR3 is 17 residues. Sequencing was performed with immunoSEQ multiplex PCR; in TCRdb, only in-frame clones are kept and a portion is missing. The sample contains 60,000 to 85,000 clones, around 86% of which appear only once. The chain employs TRBV2 and TRBJ2-2; 9 bases map to TRBD1. The sequenced sample was peripheral blood. This TCR derives from a woman older than 75 with active or convalescent COVID-19. The CDR3 bases are TGTGCCAGCCCCTTGGCTGGGGACAGGGTGTGGACCGGGGAGCTGTTTTTT. Protein product: CASPLAGDRVWTGELFF.